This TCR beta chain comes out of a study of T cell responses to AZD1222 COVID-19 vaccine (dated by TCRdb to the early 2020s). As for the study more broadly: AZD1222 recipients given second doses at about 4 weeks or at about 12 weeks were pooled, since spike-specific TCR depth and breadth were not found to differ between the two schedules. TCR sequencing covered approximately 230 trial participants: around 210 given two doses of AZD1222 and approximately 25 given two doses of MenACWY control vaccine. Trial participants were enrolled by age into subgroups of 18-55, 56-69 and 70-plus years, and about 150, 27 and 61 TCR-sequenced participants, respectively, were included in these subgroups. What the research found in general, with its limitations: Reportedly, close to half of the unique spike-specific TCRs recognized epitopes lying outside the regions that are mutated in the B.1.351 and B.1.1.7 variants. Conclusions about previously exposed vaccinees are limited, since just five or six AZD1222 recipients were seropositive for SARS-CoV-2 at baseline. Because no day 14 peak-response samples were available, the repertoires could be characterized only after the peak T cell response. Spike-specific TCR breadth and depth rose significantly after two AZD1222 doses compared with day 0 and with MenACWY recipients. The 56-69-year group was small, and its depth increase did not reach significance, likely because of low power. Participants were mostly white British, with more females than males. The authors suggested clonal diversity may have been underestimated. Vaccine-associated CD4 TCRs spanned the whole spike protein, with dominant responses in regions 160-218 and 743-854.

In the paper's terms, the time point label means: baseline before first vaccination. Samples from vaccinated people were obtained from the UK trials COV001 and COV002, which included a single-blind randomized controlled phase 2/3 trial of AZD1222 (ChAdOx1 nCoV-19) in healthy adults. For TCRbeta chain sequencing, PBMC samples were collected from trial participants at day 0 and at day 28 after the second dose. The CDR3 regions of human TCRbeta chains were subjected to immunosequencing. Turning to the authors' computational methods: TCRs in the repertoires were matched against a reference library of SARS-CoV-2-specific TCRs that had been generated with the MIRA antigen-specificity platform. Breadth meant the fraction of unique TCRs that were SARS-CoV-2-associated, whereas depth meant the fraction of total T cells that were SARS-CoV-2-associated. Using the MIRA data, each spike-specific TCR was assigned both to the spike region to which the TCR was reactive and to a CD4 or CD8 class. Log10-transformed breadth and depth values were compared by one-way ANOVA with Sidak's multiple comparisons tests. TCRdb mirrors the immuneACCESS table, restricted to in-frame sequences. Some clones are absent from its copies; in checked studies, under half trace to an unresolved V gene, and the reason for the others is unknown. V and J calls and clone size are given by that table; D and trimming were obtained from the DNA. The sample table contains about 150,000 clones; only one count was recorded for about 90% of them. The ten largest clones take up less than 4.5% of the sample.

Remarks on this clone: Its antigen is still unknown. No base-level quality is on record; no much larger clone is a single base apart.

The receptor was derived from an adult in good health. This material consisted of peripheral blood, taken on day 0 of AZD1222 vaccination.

The DNA reads TGTGCCAGTAAACAGGGGGCTCGGTATGGCTACACCTTC. The encoded protein is CASKQGARYGYTF. The chain links TRBV19 with TRBJ1-2; TRBD1 aligns with 9 central bases. Here V drops 7 bases and J drops 5 bases, and the junction holds 5 bases not matched to any gene. The CDR3 numbers 13 residues from cysteine through phenylalanine. The only DNA kept is the CDR3, 39 bases in frame from the first base. In the germline V gene (reference sequence), CDR1 corresponds to LNHDA and CDR2 to SQIVND.